This TCR beta chain appears in the sequencing data of a study of cytomegalovirus exposure and HLA in healthy donors. Study-wide findings and caveats: The only immune exposure information that was available was CMV serostatus. Listed as cytomegalovirus-associated were 164 TCR beta chains. TCR beta sequences reportedly predicted most subjects' HLA-A and HLA-B alleles accurately. An analysis done earlier found most TCR beta V segments productive about 87% or about 30% of the time.

PCR amplification relied on 60 Vbeta primers (plus 13 Jbeta primers). Sequenced by immunoSEQ multiplex PCR; TCRdb stores in-frame clones only, minus some. The table shows some 270,000 clones, with 80% occurring only once. Concerning this clone itself: What it binds is not known.

Trimming took off 8 bases at V and 3 bases at J, with 19 bases between the two ends. The length of the CDR3 is 14 residues. CDR1 and CDR2 (germline): SQVTM, ANQGSEA. The rearrangement joins TRBV29-1 to TRBJ1-1; D is possibly TRBD1 (5 bases). This TCR came from a girl aged 2-15 years in good health and CMV-seronegative. Sample: PBMCs. CDR3 loop: CSTRRGFGDTEAFF. In DNA form, the CDR3 reads TGCAGCACCCGACGGGGGTTTGGGGACACTGAAGCTTTCTTT.